These 2 T cell receptor beta chains share one sample of origin, sequenced in a study of Graves' ophthalmopathy and Graves' hyperthyroidism. Amplified material comprised TCR beta CDR3 regions derived from RNA transcripts. An opening RT-PCR round employed HTBI primers and preceded a second-round multiplex PCR. In TCRdb, the multiplex PCR reads were re-called with MiXCR into one record per CDR3 protein. Of just over 400,000 distinct CDR3 sequences in the sample, under 25% were seen once. Sequencing was performed on peripheral blood. These receptors all come from a woman under 30 with stable Graves' hyperthyroidism.

This clonotype has at least ten counts. V gene TRBV28 combines with J gene TRBJ2-7; D is unclear. CDR3 size: 13 residues. Germline lookup yields CDR1 MDHEN and CDR2 SYDVKM. Between the trimmed V and J ends, which lost 4 bases and 2 bases, there was a span of 9 bases. The CDR3 nucleotides read TGTGCCAGCAGTTCCTCTTCGGCCTACGAGCAGTACTTC. This encodes CASSSSSAYEQYF.

A few counts support this clonotype. This may come from a read error, since a much larger clone is one base off. The chain links TRBV12-3 or TRBV12-4 to TRBJ1-1; maybe TRBD1 (5 bases). The CDR3 is made up of 14 amino acids. The DNA of the CDR3 is TGTGCCAGCAGTTTAGCGCCGGGGGTGGCTGAAGCTTGCTTT. Encoded protein: CASSLAPGVAEACF.